What follows are 30 T cell receptor beta chains derived from one specimen sequenced in a study of T cell responses to AZD1222 COVID-19 vaccine. Only in-frame clones appear in the TCRdb table, and some are missing; sequencing was by immunoSEQ multiplex PCR. Seen here are roughly 160,000 clones, over 80% observed once, and the top ten hold approximately 2%. Sequencing was performed on peripheral blood, taken on day 0 of AZD1222 vaccination. These receptors originate from an adult in good health.

V gene TRBV19 combines with J gene TRBJ2-6, with 8 bases fitting TRBD1. Trimming cost V 1 base and J 0 bases; bases outside gene matches: 17. CDR1 and CDR2 from the germline V gene are LNHDA and SQIVND (reference sequence). The CDR3 extends over 22 amino acids. The CDR3 protein is CASSIVEVGQVDRISGANVLTF. CDR3 coding DNA: TGTGCCAGTAGTATAGTCGAAGTGGGACAGGTCGACCGAATCTCTGGGGCCAACGTCCTGACTTTC. Variable domain in full (rest from reference TRBV19 and TRBJ2-6): DGGITQSPKYLFRKEGQNVTLSCEQNLNHDAMYWYRQDPGQGLRLIYYSQIVNDFQKGDIAEGYSVSREKKESFPLTVTSAQKNPTAFYLCASSIVEVGQVDRISGANVLTFGAGSRLTVL.

The CDR3 here is CASSLGGGSSGEQFF. The CDR3 nucleotides read TGCGCCAGCAGCTTGGGGGGCGGGAGCTCAGGTGAGCAGTTCTTC. The chain recombines TRBV5-1 with TRBJ2-1; TRBD2 matches 7 bases. The CDR3 is 15 residues long. Germline assignment: CDR1 SGHRS and CDR2 YFSETQ. J was trimmed by 9 bases and V by 0 bases; bases with no gene match: 9.

The rearrangement uses TRBV7-2 and TRBJ2-1, with D maybe TRBD1 (6 bases). Germline V CDR1 and CDR2: SGHTA, FQGNSA. The V and J ends lost 1 base and 7 bases respectively, with 14 bases between them. The CDR3 contains 15 residues. CDR3 sequence reads: CASSLEGIRGNEQFF. DNA for the CDR3: TGTGCCAGCAGCTTAGAGGGGATTAGGGGGAATGAGCAGTTCTTC. Using reference TRBV7-2 and TRBJ2-1 for the parts outside the CDR3, the full variable domain is GAGVSQSPSNKVTEKGKDVELRCDPISGHTALYWYRQSLGQGLEFLIYFQGNSAPDKSGLPSDRFSAERTGGSVSTLTIQRTQQEDSAVYLCASSLEGIRGNEQFFGPGTRLTVL.

The chain carries TRBV9 and TRBJ2-1; 8 bases align to TRBD2. The CDR3 length is 15 residues. Germline-derived CDR1 and CDR2 are SGDLS and YYNGEE. J gave up 5 bases and V 0 bases, and 4 bases lay outside the gene matches. CDR3 region: CASSVVSGGNNEQFF. CDR3 nucleotides: TGTGCCAGCAGCGTAGTAAGCGGGGGTAACAATGAGCAGTTCTTC. Based on the CDR3 plus reference TRBV9 and TRBJ2-1, the full variable domain is DSGVTQTPKHLITATGQRVTLRCSPRSGDLSVYWYQQSLDQGLQFLIQYYNGEERAKGNILERFSAQQFPDLHSELNLSSLELGDSALYFCASSVVSGGNNEQFFGPGTRLTVL.

This sequence joins TRBV11-3 and TRBJ2-6; 11 bases are a match to TRBD1. Trimming cost V 6 bases and J 7 bases; bases outside gene matches: 17. Looked up from germline, CDR1 is SGHNT and CDR2 is YENEEA. CDR3 length: 19 residues. The CDR3 spells CASRPHRTGGWPIANVLTF. The CDR3 DNA is TGTGCCAGCAGACCCCATCGGACAGGGGGCTGGCCTATTGCCAACGTCCTGACTTTC. Using reference TRBV11-3 and TRBJ2-6 for the parts outside the CDR3, the full variable domain is EAGVVQSPRYKIIEKKQPVAFWCNPISGHNTLYWYLQNLGQGPELLIRYENEEAVDDSQLPKDRFSAERLKGVDSTLKIQPAELGDSAVYLCASRPHRTGGWPIANVLTFGAGSRLTVL.

This chain connects TRBV25-1 to TRBJ1-6; possibly TRBD1 for D (5 bases). V was shortened by 4 bases and J by 6 bases, with 16 bases between the two germline ends. Germline V gene sequence: CDR1 MGHDK, CDR2 SYGVNS. The CDR3 runs 16 residues. CDR3 sequence: CASSVTGTLSNSPLHF. CDR3 in DNA: TGTGCCAGCAGTGTTACCGGGACCCTCTCTAATTCACCCCTCCACTTT.

This chain links TRBV7-2 with TRBJ1-6; perhaps TRBD1 as D (6 bases). V lost 1 base and J lost 8, with 12 bases in between. This CDR3 has 15 residues. The V gene's germline CDR1 is SGHTA and CDR2 FQGNSA. The CDR3 DNA sequence: TGTGCCAGCAGCTTAGGGGCAGGGGACTATTCACCCCTCCACTTT. This gives the protein CASSLGAGDYSPLHF.

V gene TRBV30 combines with J gene TRBJ1-1; TRBD1 agrees at 7 bases. The CDR3 runs 11 residues. Germline CDR1 is GTSNPN and CDR2 is SVGIG (reference sequence). V was pared by 0 bases and J by 9 bases, with 1 base of the junction left unmatched. The CDR3 sequence is CAWSVGQQAFF. CDR3 bases: TGTGCCTGGAGTGTGGGACAGCAAGCTTTCTTT.

This clone was recorded only once. The chain has TRBV29-1 and TRBJ2-3; tentatively, D is TRBD1 (5 bases). Germline assignment: CDR1 SQVTM and CDR2 ANQGSEA. This CDR3 has 12 amino acids. V was clipped by 3 bases and J by 5 bases, with 9 bases between them. Written as DNA, the CDR3 is TGCAGCGTTGACCAGGGTGGAGATACGCAGTATTTT. The encoded protein is CSVDQGGDTQYF.

J is TRBJ1-1 and V is TRBV5-1, with unresolved D. V was pared by 0 bases and J by 1 base, with 10 bases between. The CDR3 is made up of 15 amino acids. Germline V gene sequence: CDR1 SGHRS, CDR2 YFSETQ. DNA of the CDR3: TGCGCCAGCAGCTTGGCCGGGCCGGGGAACACTGAAGCTTTCTTT. The encoded protein is CASSLAGPGNTEAFF.

This rearrangement joins TRBV11-2 to TRBJ1-2, with D perhaps matching TRBD1 (5 bases). The length of the CDR3 is 16 residues. The V and J ends lost 2 bases and 8 bases respectively, with 21 bases between them. CDR1 is SGHAT, CDR2 FQNNGV, per germline. Written as DNA, the CDR3 is TGTGCCAGCAGCTTATTTTCTCTCATGGGGGTTCACGGCTACACCTTC. Translating gives CASSLFSLMGVHGYTF.

This clone was observed a handful of times. The chain joins TRBV19 to TRBJ1-1, with 7 bases that match TRBD1. The CDR3 covers 14 residues. The germline V gene encodes CDR1 LNHDA and CDR2 SQIVND (reference sequence). The V gene end was trimmed by 2 bases and the J gene end by 1 base; junction bases not matched to a gene: 1. The CDR3 nucleotides are TGTGCCAGTAGTATAAGACAGGGGAACACTGAAGCTTTCTTT. The encoded protein is CASSIRQGNTEAFF.

V usage is TRBV7-3 and J usage is TRBJ1-1; 8 bases match TRBD1. The germline V gene has CDR1 SGHTA and CDR2 FQGTGA. J lost 1 base, V lost 5 bases, and 3 bases had no gene match. CDR3 length: 14 amino acids. CDR3 sequence: CASSPTGENTEAFF. The DNA for the CDR3 is TGTGCCAGCAGCCCGACAGGGGAGAACACTGAAGCTTTCTTT. Looking up the rest from reference TRBV7-3 and TRBJ1-1 gives the full variable domain: GAGVSQTPSNKVTEKGKYVELRCDPISGHTALYWYRQSLGQGPEFLIYFQGTGAADDSGLPNDRFFAVRPEGSVSTLKIQRTERGDSAVYLCASSPTGENTEAFFGQGTRLTVV.

The table lists this clone with a few counts. This rearrangement joins TRBV28 to TRBJ1-3; no clear D gene. The CDR3 is 14 amino acids. The germline gives CDR1 MDHEN, CDR2 SYDVKM. Between the trimmed V and J ends, which lost 1 base and 2 bases, there was a span of 6 bases. Here the CDR3 DNA reads TGTGCCAGCAGTTTATCCCTGACTGGAAACACCATATATTTT. Translated: CASSLSLTGNTIYF.

This chain joins TRBV10-3 and TRBJ2-7; possibly TRBD1 for D (6 bases). Germline V gene lookup returns CDR1 ENHRY and CDR2 SYGVKD. The CDR3 is 15 residues long. Trimming removed 0 bases from V and 6 bases from J, with 15 bases in between. The CDR3 region is CAISESGGSAGEQYF. The CDR3 DNA reads as TGTGCCATCAGTGAGTCAGGGGGATCAGCCGGCGAGCAGTACTTC.

J is TRBJ2-7 and V is TRBV9; D is perhaps TRBD2 (6 bases). Trimming shortened V by 4 bases and J by 0 bases, and 11 bases separated the two germline ends. CDR1 SGDLS and CDR2 YYNGEE come from the germline V gene. This CDR3 is built from 14 residues. CDR3 sequence: CASSFSGLSYEQYF. CDR3 bases: TGTGCCAGCAGCTTTAGCGGTCTCTCCTACGAGCAGTACTTC.

The chain links TRBV7-6 to TRBJ1-3; unclear D gene. Germline CDR1 reads SGHVS; CDR2 reads FNYEAQ. Trimming stripped 2 bases from V and 8 bases from J, with 22 bases between. The CDR3 covers 17 residues. CDR3: CASSLLAPPGSLDTIYF. The CDR3 DNA reads as TGTGCCAGCAGCTTATTGGCTCCGCCGGGCAGTCTTGACACCATATATTTT.

The V call is TRBV2, the J call TRBJ2-7; 7 bases line up with TRBD2. From germline, CDR1 is SNHLY and CDR2 FYNNEI. V shed 8 bases, J shed 0 bases, and the junction held 7 bases outside the gene matches. The CDR3 runs to 14 residues. CDR3 nucleotides: TGTGCCAGCGGGAGGGACGGAACCTCCTACGAGCAGTACTTC. Protein product: CASGRDGTSYEQYF.

This clone was picked up one time. The CDR3 coding sequence is TGTGCCAGCAGCGAGACAGGGATTAATCAGCCCCAGCATTTT. This sequence encodes CASSETGINQPQHF. The chain is built from TRBV9 and TRBJ1-5; 7 bases line up with TRBD1. Trimming cost V 3 bases and J 4 bases; bases outside gene matches: 4. This CDR3 region has 14 residues. CDR1 and CDR2 from the germline V gene are SGDLS and YYNGEE.

The chain links TRBV20-1 to TRBJ1-2; no firm D call. The germline gives CDR1 DFQATT, CDR2 SNEGSKA (reference sequence). With 3 bases removed from V and 3 bases from J, the gap between germline ends came to 5 bases. The CDR3 totals 11 residues. For the CDR3, the DNA is TGCAGTGCTAGTGTAGACTATGGCTACACCTTC. Its protein is CSASVDYGYTF.

V is TRBV4-3 and J is TRBJ2-4; D perhaps matches TRBD2 (6 bases). CDR1 is LGHNA and CDR2 is YSLEER in the germline V gene. There are 16 residues in the CDR3. Trimming removed 0 bases at V and 0 bases at J, with 9 bases between. The DNA of the CDR3 is TGCGCCAGCAGCCAAGAGGGCGGGGTAGCCAAAAACATTCAGTACTTC. As protein: CASSQEGGVAKNIQYF.

The rearrangement joins TRBV24-1 to TRBJ1-1, with TRBD1 matching 10 bases. This CDR3 comprises 14 residues. CDR1 is KGHDR and CDR2 is SFDVKD in the germline V gene. After removal of 4 bases from V and 6 bases from J, the junction contained 4 bases not matched to a gene. CDR3: CATSDRDRGAEAFF. The CDR3 nucleotides read TGTGCCACCAGTGACAGGGACAGGGGTGCTGAAGCTTTCTTT.

The gene calls are TRBV29-1 and TRBJ1-2; D call uncertain. Germline CDR1 is SQVTM and CDR2 is ANQGSEA. Trimming took 0 bases from V and 5 from J, leaving 10 bases between them. There are 13 residues in the CDR3. This chain's CDR3 is CSVEELDLYGYTF. The CDR3 DNA is TGCAGCGTTGAAGAATTGGACCTTTATGGCTACACCTTC. Full variable domain (missing parts from reference TRBV29-1 and TRBJ1-2): SAVISQKPSRDICQRGTSLTIQCQVDSQVTMMFWYRQQPGQSLTLIATANQGSEATYESGFVIDKFPISRPNLTFSTLTVSNMSPEDSSIYLCSVEELDLYGYTFGSGTRLTVV.

This chain connects TRBV21-1 to TRBJ1-1; no DNA check was done on the table's D call, TRBD1. TRBV21-1 is given as a pseudogene. The length of the CDR3 is 12 residues. The CDR3 sequence is CASSDSNTEAFF. The CDR3 DNA follows: TGTGCCAGCAGTGACAGTAACACTGAAGCTTTCTTT.

The chain recombines TRBV5-4 with TRBJ2-1; TRBD2 agrees at 10 bases. In germline, CDR1 is SGHNT, CDR2 YYREEE (reference sequence). V dropped 4 bases and J dropped 8; count of bases not matched to a gene: 12. The CDR3 spans 16 residues. The CDR3 nucleotides read TGTGCCAGCAGCCCGGAGTTACTAGCGGGAAACCATGAGCAGTTCTTC. Its protein product is CASSPELLAGNHEQFF.

The chain uses TRBV10-1 and TRBJ2-7, with 9 bases fitting TRBD2. The CDR3 consists of 15 residues. Germline trimming cut 2 bases from V and 4 bases from J; bases unmatched to any gene: 6. Germline V gene lookup returns CDR1 WNHNN and CDR2 SYGVQD (reference sequence). The DNA for the CDR3 is TGCGCCAGCAGTGAGGTAGCGGGAGTAGGGTACGAGCAGTACTTC. It codes for CASSEVAGVGYEQYF.

The chain has TRBV30 and TRBJ2-1; D gene ambiguous. The V end lost 4 bases, the J end lost 9 bases, and 10 bases lay between the germline ends. CDR1 and CDR2 from the germline V gene are GTSNPN and SVGIG (reference sequence). CDR3 length equals 11 residues. The DNA of the CDR3 is TGTGCCTGGAACTATGGGGTTGAGCAGTTCTTC. Its protein is CAWNYGVEQFF.

This chain uses TRBV7-6 with TRBJ1-4, with TRBD1 matching over 8 bases. CDR1 SGHVS and CDR2 FNYEAQ come from the germline V gene. Trimming at V came to 4 bases and at J to 5 bases, leaving 12 bases not matched to a gene. The CDR3 is 17 amino acids. The CDR3 region is CASSSLLGQGGNEKLFF. The DNA of the CDR3 is TGTGCCAGCAGCTCCCTACTCGGACAGGGTGGGAATGAAAAACTGTTTTTT.

V and J are TRBV12-3 or TRBV12-4 and TRBJ1-2, with D maybe TRBD1 (6 bases). CDR3 size: 13 residues. Between the trimmed V and J ends, which lost 6 bases and 8 bases, there was a span of 16 bases. This CDR3 reads CASSLRGARGYTF. CDR3 in DNA: TGTGCCAGCAGCTTGAGGGGGGCGCGAGGCTACACCTTC.

This chain connects TRBV5-5 to TRBJ2-7, with D maybe TRBD1 (6 bases). The CDR3 consists of 14 residues. Per the germline V gene, CDR1 is SGHKS and CDR2 is YYEKEE (reference sequence). The V end lost 2 bases, the J end lost 1 base, and 10 bases lay between the germline ends. CDR3 DNA: TGTGCCAGCAGCTTACAGGGATCATCCTACGAGCAGTACTTC. Its translation is CASSLQGSSYEQYF.